This T cell receptor beta chain was obtained from a study of cytomegalovirus exposure and HLA in healthy donors. Turning to the study itself: The roughly 120 validation repertoires, a later analysis reported, used the same platform as the approximately 730 repertoires from the first cohort. Study-level points and caveats: In vitro work confirmed that three CMV-associated chains recognize CMV antigens. The majority of TCR sequences were rare, yet some public TCRs appeared in many donors.

Produced via immunoSEQ multiplex PCR; TCRdb's table is partial and in-frame only. The repertoire holds fewer than 70,000 clones, approximately 92% seen once, with less than 4% in the top ten. These donors were members of the 120-subject validation cohort, a group separate from the approximately 620-subject first cohort. Comments on this clone: Its antigen is unidentified.

The sequenced sample was PBMCs. The clonotype comes from a man between 18 and 35 years old in good health and CMV-seronegative.

The chain's CDR3 is CASSLSGMREYEQYF. The CDR3, as DNA: TGTGCCAGCAGTTTATCGGGCATGAGGGAGTACGAGCAGTACTTC. The rearrangement links TRBV27 to TRBJ2-7, with a weak D call TRBD2 (5 bases). CDR1 and CDR2 from the germline V gene are MNHEY and SMNVEV (reference sequence). V was clipped by 0 bases and J by 4 bases, with 13 bases between them. This CDR3 comprises 15 residues.